The present TCR beta chain was sequenced within a study of Graves' ophthalmopathy and Graves' hyperthyroidism. This clonotype was recorded at least ten times. Researchers took RNA transcripts and amplified TCR beta CDR3 regions from them. HTBI primers served in a first-round RT-PCR, which a second-round multiplex PCR followed. TCRdb analysed the multiplex PCR reads with MiXCR anew, one entry per CDR3 protein. The table shows approximately 700,000 distinct CDR3 sequences, with roughly 41% occurring only once. The receptor was derived from an adult man with Graves' ophthalmopathy. What was sequenced was peripheral blood.

The CDR3 loop is CASSLVGRELSGYTF. The CDR3 DNA sequence: TGTGCCAGCAGCTTAGTAGGGCGGGAATTGAGCGGCTACACCTTC. The chain has TRBV7-8 and TRBJ1-2; D gene uncertain. Germline V gives CDR1 SGHVS, CDR2 FQNEAQ. This CDR3 has 15 amino acids. Trimming stripped 1 base from V and 8 bases from J, with 17 bases between.